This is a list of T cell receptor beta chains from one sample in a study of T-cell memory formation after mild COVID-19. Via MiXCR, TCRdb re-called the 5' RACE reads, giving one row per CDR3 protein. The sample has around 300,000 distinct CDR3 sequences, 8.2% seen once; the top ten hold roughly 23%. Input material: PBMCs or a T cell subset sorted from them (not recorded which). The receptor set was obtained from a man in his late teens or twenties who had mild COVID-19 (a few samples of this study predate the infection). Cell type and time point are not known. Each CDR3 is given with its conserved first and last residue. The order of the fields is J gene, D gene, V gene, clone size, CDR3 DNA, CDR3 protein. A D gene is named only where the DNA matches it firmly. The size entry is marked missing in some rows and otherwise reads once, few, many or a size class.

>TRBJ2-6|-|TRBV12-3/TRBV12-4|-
TGTGCCAGCAGTTTTTCAGGTACTGGGGCCAACGTCCTGACTTTC
CASSFSGTGANVLTF
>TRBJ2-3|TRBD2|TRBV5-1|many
TGCGCCAGCAGCTTTAGCGGGGGCACAGATACGCAGTATTTT
CASSFSGGTDTQYF
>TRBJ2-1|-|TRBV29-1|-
TGCAGCGTCGGCCAGGGGCCCAATGAGCAGTTCTTC
CSVGQGPNEQFF
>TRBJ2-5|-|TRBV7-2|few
TGTGCCAGCACCCAACGTTGGGGTCAAGAGACCCAGTACTTC
CASTQRWGQETQYF
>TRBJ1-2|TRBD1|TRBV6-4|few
TGTGCCAGCAGTGACTCCTACCAGGACAGGGGGAATGGCTACACCTTC
CASSDSYQDRGNGYTF
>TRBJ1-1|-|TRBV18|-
TGTGCCAGCTCACCACCCACCCAGGGCGAAGAAGCTTTCTTT
CASSPPTQGEEAFF
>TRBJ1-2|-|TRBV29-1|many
TGCAGCGCCTTCGGAGGGGATTATGGCTACACCTTC
CSAFGGDYGYTF
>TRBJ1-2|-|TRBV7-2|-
TGTGCCAGCAGCACGAGAAGGGACTACACCTTC
CASSTRRDYTF
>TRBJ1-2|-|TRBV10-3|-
TGTGCCATCAGCCCGGCCGCGGATAACTATGGCTACACCTTC
CAISPAADNYGYTF
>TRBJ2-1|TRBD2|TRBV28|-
TGTGCCAGCAGTATTCCCTTGGTGGGGTGGCTAGCGGGGGGCTACGATGAGCAGTTCTTC
CASSIPLVGWLAGGYDEQFF
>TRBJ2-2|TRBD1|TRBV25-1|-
TGTGCCAGCAGTGGACAGGGCCCCGGGGAGCTGTTTTTT
CASSGQGPGELFF
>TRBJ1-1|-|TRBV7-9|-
TGTGCCAGCAGCCCTATTGGAGGGGAAGCCACTGAAGCTTTCTTT
CASSPIGGEATEAFF
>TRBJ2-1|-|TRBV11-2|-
TGTGCCAGCAGCTTCGGTGTAGATGAGCAGTTCTTC
CASSFGVDEQFF
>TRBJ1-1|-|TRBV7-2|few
TGTGCCAGCAGCTTAGCGGTCAAGGGCTTGGGTACTGAAGCTTTCTTT
CASSLAVKGLGTEAFF
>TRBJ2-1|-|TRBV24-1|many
TGTGCCACCAGTGATTCATCACTACATCGGGGCAATGAGCAGTTCTTC
CATSDSSLHRGNEQFF
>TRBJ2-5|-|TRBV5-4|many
TGTGCCAGCAGCTTGGATCAGGGGACGGAGACCCAGTACTTC
CASSLDQGTETQYF
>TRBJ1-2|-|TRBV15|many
TGTGCCACCAGCAGAGACAGGGGTTATGGCTACACCTTC
CATSRDRGYGYTF
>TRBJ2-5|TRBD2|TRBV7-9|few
TGTGCCAGCAGCCGCGGGGGGGGCTTGGAGACCCAGTACTTC
CASSRGGGLETQYF
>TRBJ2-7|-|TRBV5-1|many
TGCGCCAGCAGCCAAACCCCCGAGACCGGCTACGAGCAGTACTTC
CASSQTPETGYEQYF
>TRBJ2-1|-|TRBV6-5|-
TGTGCCAGCAGATTATCCCCATACGGCCTTACCATCGATGAGCAGTTCTTC
CASRLSPYGLTIDEQFF
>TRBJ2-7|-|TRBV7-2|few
TGTGCCAGCAGCCTTTGGGACAATTACGAGCAGTACTTC
CASSLWDNYEQYF
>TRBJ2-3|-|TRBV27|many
TGTGCCAGCAGTCCCTCAGATACGCAGTATTTT
CASSPSDTQYF
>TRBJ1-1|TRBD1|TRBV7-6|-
TGTGCCAGCAGCTTACTCTCGACAGGGGCCACTGAAGCTTTCTTT
CASSLLSTGATEAFF
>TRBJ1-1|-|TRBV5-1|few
TGCGCCAGCAGCCGATGGGGGGATGAAGCTTTCTTT
CASSRWGDEAFF
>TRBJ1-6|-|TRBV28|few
TGTGCCAGCAGTCTAAGAAGGGGTACCTATAATTCACCCCTCCACTTT
CASSLRRGTYNSPLHF
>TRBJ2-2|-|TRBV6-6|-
TGTGCCAGCAGTTTGGGGGGGGACAGGTCGAACACCGGGGAGCTGTTTTTT
CASSLGGDRSNTGELFF
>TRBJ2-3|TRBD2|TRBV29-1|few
TGCAGCGTTGAAGCTGGTAGCGGGGGAGACTTTGAAGGGACAGATACGCAGTATTTT
CSVEAGSGGDFEGTDTQYF
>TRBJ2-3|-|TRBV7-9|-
TGTGCCAGCAGCTTGAGGAGCCCCACAGATACGCAGTATTTT
CASSLRSPTDTQYF
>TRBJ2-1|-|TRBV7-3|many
TGTGCCAGCAGCCCCCCAGGGGGGAACCATGAGCAGTTCTTC
CASSPPGGNHEQFF
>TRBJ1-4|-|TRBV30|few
TGTGCCTGGAGTGTAGGGGTCGGGGAAAAACTGTTTTTT
CAWSVGVGEKLFF
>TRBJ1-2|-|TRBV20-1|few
TGCAGTGCTAGAGCAGGGTCAGTGGAAGGCTACACCTTC
CSARAGSVEGYTF
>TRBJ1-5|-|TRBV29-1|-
TGCAGCGTTGAAATTCACAGCAATCAGCCCCAGCATTTT
CSVEIHSNQPQHF
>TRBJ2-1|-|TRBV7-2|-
TGTGCCAGCAGCTTATCGGTGACGGACAATGAGCAGTTCTTC
CASSLSVTDNEQFF
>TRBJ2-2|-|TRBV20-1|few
TGCAGTGTATACTACCCGAACACCGGGGAGCTGTTTTTT
CSVYYPNTGELFF
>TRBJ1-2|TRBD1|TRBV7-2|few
TGTGCCAGCAGCTTAAGGGGGCGGATTAACTATGGCTACACCTTC
CASSLRGRINYGYTF
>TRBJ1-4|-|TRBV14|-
TGTGCCAGCAGCCCTGGGGCTTGGGGTGAAAAACTGTTTTTT
CASSPGAWGEKLFF
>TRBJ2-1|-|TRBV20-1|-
TGCAGTGCGCAAGCGGCAACCTACAATGAGCAGTTCTTC
CSAQAATYNEQFF
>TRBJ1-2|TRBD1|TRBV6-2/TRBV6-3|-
TGTGCCAGCAGTTTACCAGGGGGCCGCTATGGCTACACCTTC
CASSLPGGRYGYTF
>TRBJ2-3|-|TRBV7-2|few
TGTGCCAGCAGCACCTACTCAGATACGCAGTATTTT
CASSTYSDTQYF
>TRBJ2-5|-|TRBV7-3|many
TGTGCCAGCAGCCGTCAGGGGGGGGAGACCCAGTACTTC
CASSRQGGETQYF
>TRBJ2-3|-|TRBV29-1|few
TGCAGCGTCTTTACCAGGGGCAGAGATACGCAGTATTTT
CSVFTRGRDTQYF
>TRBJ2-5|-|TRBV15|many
TGTGCCACCAGCGGCCTCCGCCGCGGGGTACAAGAGACCCAGTACTTC
CATSGLRRGVQETQYF
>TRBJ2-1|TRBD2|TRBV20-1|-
TGCAGTGCCGACCCCGCCGTGGGACTAGCCTCCAATGAGCAGTTCTTC
CSADPAVGLASNEQFF
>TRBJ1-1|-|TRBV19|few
TGTGCCAGTACTCTCTCGACAGCCTTTTCGAACACTGAAGCTTTCTTT
CASTLSTAFSNTEAFF
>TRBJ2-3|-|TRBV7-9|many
TGTGCCAGCAGCCGCCAGGAAACAGATACGCAGTATTTT
CASSRQETDTQYF
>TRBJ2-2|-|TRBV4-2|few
TGTGCCAGCACAAGGGACACAAACACCGGGGAGCTGTTTTTT
CASTRDTNTGELFF